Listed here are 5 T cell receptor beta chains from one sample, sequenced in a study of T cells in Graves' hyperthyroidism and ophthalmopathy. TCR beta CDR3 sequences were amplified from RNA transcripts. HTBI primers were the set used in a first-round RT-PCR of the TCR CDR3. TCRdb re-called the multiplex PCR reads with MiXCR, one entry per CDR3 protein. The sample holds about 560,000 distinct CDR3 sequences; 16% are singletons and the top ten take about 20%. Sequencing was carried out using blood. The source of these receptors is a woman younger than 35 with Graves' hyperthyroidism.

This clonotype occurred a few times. The CDR3 reads CATSDERGTDTQYF. The CDR3 nucleotides read TGTGCCACCAGTGACGAAAGGGGCACAGATACGCAGTATTTT. The V and J genes are TRBV24-1 and TRBJ2-3; D not resolved. The CDR3 has 14 residues. V lost 4 bases, J lost 1 base, and 8 bases lay in between. CDR1 KGHDR and CDR2 SFDVKD come from the germline V gene.

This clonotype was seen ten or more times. CDR3 amino acids: CASSHSSIPTEAFF. Written as DNA, the CDR3 is TGTGCCAGCAGCCATTCATCAATTCCCACTGAAGCTTTCTTT. This rearrangement joins TRBV14 to TRBJ1-1, with D unclear. Deletions cut 3 bases from V and 4 bases from J, with 12 bases between. This CDR3 spans 14 amino acids. Germline V gene lookup returns CDR1 SGHDN and CDR2 FVKESK.

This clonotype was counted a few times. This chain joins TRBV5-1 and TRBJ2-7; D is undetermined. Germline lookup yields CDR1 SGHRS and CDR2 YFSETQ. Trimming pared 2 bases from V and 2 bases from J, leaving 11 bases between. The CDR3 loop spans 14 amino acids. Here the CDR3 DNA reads TGCGCCAGCAGCTTTCCAGGTAACCCCTACGAGCAGTACTTC. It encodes CASSFPGNPYEQYF.

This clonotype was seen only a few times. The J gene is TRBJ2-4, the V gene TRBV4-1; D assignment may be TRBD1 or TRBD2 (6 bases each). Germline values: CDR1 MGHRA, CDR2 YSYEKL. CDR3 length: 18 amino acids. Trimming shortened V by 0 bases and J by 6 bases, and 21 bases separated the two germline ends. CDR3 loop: CASSQDLPGPGAGNIQYF. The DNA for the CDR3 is TGCGCCAGCAGCCAAGACCTTCCAGGGCCGGGGGCGGGAAACATTCAGTACTTC.

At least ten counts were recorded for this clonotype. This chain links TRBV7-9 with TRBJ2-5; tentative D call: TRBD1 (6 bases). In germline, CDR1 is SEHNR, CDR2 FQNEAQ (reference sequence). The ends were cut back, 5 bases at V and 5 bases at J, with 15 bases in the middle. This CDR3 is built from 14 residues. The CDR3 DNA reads TGTGCCAGCAGCAACAGGGCCCTGTGGGAGACCCAGTACTTC. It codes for CASSNRALWETQYF.